This TCR beta chain was found in a study of blood T cell repertoires in COVID-19. Overall study: Italy, Spain and the United States were the sources of the convalescent and acute COVID-19 samples. In each case, the material was cDNA or gDNA derived from T cells, B-cell-depleted T cells, or PBMCs.

In the authors' workflow: Reference gene primer amplification yielded estimated nucleated cell counts. Here immunoSEQ multiplex PCR was the method, and the copy in TCRdb shows in-frame clones only, minus some. V, J and clone size are taken as reported in that table, and D and trimming were inferred from the DNA itself. The sample records about 430,000 clones, around 90% being singletons. Patients in Seattle were enrolled during active infection, then followed longitudinally. Germline V lookup: CDR1 GTSNPN, CDR2 SVGIG (reference sequence). The length of the CDR3 is 13 residues. V lost 2 bases and J lost 5; bases outside the gene matches: 3.

Source material: peripheral blood. The receptor was isolated from a man aged 18 to 30 with COVID-19, enrolled during active disease. The J gene is TRBJ1-1, the V gene TRBV30, with 9 bases matching TRBD1. CDR3 DNA sequence: TGTGCCTGGAGTTCCGGGACAGGGACTGAAGCTTTCTTT. Protein product: CAWSSGTGTEAFF.